This is a list of T cell receptor beta chains from one sample in a study of T cell changes during pregnancy in multiple sclerosis. Profiling relied on immunoSEQ multiplex PCR, and the TCRdb table lists in-frame clones only, not all of them. The sample carries over 25,000 clones, roughly 89% recorded once. Sequenced material: CD8+ T cells from peripheral blood mononuclear cells, taken in the second trimester of pregnancy. The receptors stem from a female donor in good health, enrolled as a control in a pregnancy study. Both conserved end residues are part of each CDR3. D genes are given only for firm matches. Some rows have no size entry. The others give once, few or many, or a class for an expanded clone.

clone size: -; V gene: TRBV7-3; D gene: -; J gene: TRBJ2-5; CDR3 protein: CASSPSETQYF; CDR3 DNA: TGTGCCAGCAGCCCCTCAGAAACCCAGTACTTC
clone size: -; V gene: TRBV5-1; D gene: -; J gene: TRBJ1-1; CDR3 protein: CASSLGAGNTEAFF; CDR3 DNA: TGCGCCAGCAGCTTGGGGGCAGGGAACACTGAAGCTTTCTTT
clone size: -; V gene: TRBV19; D gene: TRBD1; J gene: TRBJ2-1; CDR3 protein: CASSIGTGTYNEQFF; CDR3 DNA: TGTGCCAGTAGTATCGGGACAGGGACCTACAATGAGCAGTTCTTC
clone size: -; V gene: TRBV7-8; D gene: -; J gene: TRBJ2-7; CDR3 protein: CASSLGDAGAPYEQYF; CDR3 DNA: TGTGCCAGCAGCTTAGGGGATGCAGGGGCTCCCTACGAGCAGTACTTC
clone size: -; V gene: TRBV7-2; D gene: -; J gene: TRBJ2-5; CDR3 protein: CASSPDWGVQETQYF; CDR3 DNA: TGTGCCAGCAGCCCGGATTGGGGGGTCCAAGAGACCCAGTACTTC
clone size: -; V gene: TRBV9; D gene: TRBD1; J gene: TRBJ1-2; CDR3 protein: CASSVDDRGLYGYTF; CDR3 DNA: TGTGCCAGCAGCGTAGACGACAGGGGCCTCTATGGCTACACCTTC
clone size: -; V gene: TRBV19; D gene: TRBD1; J gene: TRBJ2-7; CDR3 protein: CASSPGTGLPIYEQYF; CDR3 DNA: TGTGCCAGTAGTCCGGGGACAGGACTCCCTATCTACGAGCAGTACTTC
clone size: -; V gene: TRBV6-6; D gene: -; J gene: TRBJ1-2; CDR3 protein: CASSPDSSVYGYTF; CDR3 DNA: TGTGCCAGCAGCCCCGACAGTTCGGTCTATGGCTACACCTTC
clone size: once; V gene: TRBV25-1; D gene: -; J gene: TRBJ1-2; CDR3 protein: CASSVGTGLKYGYTF; CDR3 DNA: TGTGCCAGCAGTGTGGGTACAGGGCTGAAGTATGGCTACACCTTC
clone size: -; V gene: TRBV7-2; D gene: TRBD1; J gene: TRBJ1-2; CDR3 protein: CASSPGTGLWYGYTF; CDR3 DNA: TGTGCCAGCAGCCCAGGGACAGGGTTGTGGTATGGCTACACCTTC
clone size: -; V gene: TRBV5-4; D gene: -; J gene: TRBJ2-3; CDR3 protein: CASSPSGVGTDTQYF; CDR3 DNA: TGTGCCAGCAGCCCTTCGGGGGTCGGCACAGATACGCAGTATTTT
clone size: once; V gene: TRBV6-6; D gene: TRBD2; J gene: TRBJ2-7; CDR3 protein: CASSSHRTSQSYEQYF; CDR3 DNA: TGTGCCAGCAGTTCTCATCGGACTAGCCAGTCCTACGAGCAGTACTTC
clone size: few; V gene: TRBV27; D gene: -; J gene: TRBJ1-1; CDR3 protein: CASSLAGQLTEAFF; CDR3 DNA: TGTGCCAGCAGTTTGGCAGGGCAGCTCACTGAAGCTTTCTTT
clone size: once; V gene: TRBV27; D gene: -; J gene: TRBJ2-5; CDR3 protein: CASRRQGETQYF; CDR3 DNA: TGTGCCAGCAGACGGCAGGGAGAGACCCAGTACTTC
clone size: -; V gene: TRBV7-8; D gene: TRBD1; J gene: TRBJ2-7; CDR3 protein: CASSPLLTGVFVYEQYF; CDR3 DNA: TGTGCCAGCAGCCCTTTGCTGACAGGGGTCTTTGTCTACGAGCAGTACTTC
clone size: once; V gene: TRBV9; D gene: TRBD2; J gene: TRBJ2-7; CDR3 protein: CASSVGVPLAGDRAYEQYF; CDR3 DNA: TGTGCCAGCAGCGTAGGAGTCCCGCTAGCGGGGGATAGGGCCTACGAGCAGTACTTC
clone size: few; V gene: TRBV6-4; D gene: TRBD1; J gene: TRBJ2-3; CDR3 protein: CASSDGTGADTQYF; CDR3 DNA: TGTGCCAGCAGTGACGGGACAGGGGCAGATACGCAGTATTTT